One T cell receptor beta chain is described in this entry. The antigen is not known. Clones were sequenced by immunoSEQ multiplex PCR, and TCRdb holds only the in-frame ones, with some missing. The profile shows approximately 31,000 clones, approximately 84% of them singletons. The CDR3 loop spans 12 amino acids. With 10 bases removed from V and 3 bases from J, the gap between germline ends came to 13 bases. The germline gives CDR1 MNHNS, CDR2 SASEGT. The sample comes from a study of lymphopenia after photon versus proton radiotherapy. Notes on the study in general: Proton therapy kept repertoires fairly stable, unlike photons, which gained effector/memory cells. Post-nadir diversity loss with photons came from oligoclonal expansion, particularly CD8+ Temra cells.

The source was peripheral blood, collected from a patient treated with proton-based radiotherapy. V and J are TRBV6-1 and TRBJ2-7; possible D gene TRBD1, 6 bases. The clonotype was recovered from a woman in her sixties or seventies with pancreatic cancer. CDR3 residues: CAIDRDNYEQYF. The CDR3 bases are TGTGCCATTGACCGGGACAACTACGAGCAGTACTTC.